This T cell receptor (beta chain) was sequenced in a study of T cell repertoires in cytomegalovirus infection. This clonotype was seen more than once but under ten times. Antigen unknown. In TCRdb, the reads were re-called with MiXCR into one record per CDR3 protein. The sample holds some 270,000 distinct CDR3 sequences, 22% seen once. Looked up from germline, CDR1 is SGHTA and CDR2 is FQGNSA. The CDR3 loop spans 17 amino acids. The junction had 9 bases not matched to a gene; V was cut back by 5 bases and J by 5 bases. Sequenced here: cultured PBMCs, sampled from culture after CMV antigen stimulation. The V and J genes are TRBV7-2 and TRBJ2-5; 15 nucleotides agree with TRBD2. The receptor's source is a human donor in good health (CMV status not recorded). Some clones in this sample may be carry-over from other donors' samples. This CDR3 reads CASSPAGTSGRSETQYF. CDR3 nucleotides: TGTGCCAGCAGCCCCGCCGGGACTAGCGGGAGGAGCGAGACCCAGTACTTC.